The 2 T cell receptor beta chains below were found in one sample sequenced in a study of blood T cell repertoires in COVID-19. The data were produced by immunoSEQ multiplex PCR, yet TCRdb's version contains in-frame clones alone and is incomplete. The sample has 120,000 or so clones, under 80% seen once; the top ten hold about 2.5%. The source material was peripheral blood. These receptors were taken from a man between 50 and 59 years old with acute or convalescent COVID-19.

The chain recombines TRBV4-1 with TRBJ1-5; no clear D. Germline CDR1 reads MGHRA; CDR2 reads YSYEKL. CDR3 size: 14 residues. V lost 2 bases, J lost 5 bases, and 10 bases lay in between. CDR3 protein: CASSQQQNYQPQHF. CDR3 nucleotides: TGCGCCAGCAGCCAACAACAGAACTATCAGCCCCAGCATTTT.

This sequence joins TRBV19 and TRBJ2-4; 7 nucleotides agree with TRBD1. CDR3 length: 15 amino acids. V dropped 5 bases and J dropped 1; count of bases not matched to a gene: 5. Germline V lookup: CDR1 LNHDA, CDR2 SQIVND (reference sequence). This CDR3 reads CASSAKQGAKNIQYF. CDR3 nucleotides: TGTGCCAGTAGTGCCAAACAGGGGGCCAAAAACATTCAGTACTTC.